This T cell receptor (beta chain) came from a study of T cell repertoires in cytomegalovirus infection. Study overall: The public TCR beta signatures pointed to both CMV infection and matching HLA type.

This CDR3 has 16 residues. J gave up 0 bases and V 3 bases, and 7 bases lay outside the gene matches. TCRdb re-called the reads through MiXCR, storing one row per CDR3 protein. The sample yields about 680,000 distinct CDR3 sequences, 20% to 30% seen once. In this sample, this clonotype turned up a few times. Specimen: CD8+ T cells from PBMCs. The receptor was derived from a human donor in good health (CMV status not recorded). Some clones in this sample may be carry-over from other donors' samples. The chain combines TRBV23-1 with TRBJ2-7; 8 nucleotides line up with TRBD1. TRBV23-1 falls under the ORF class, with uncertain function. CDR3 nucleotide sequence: TGCGCCAGCAGTCACCTTCGGACAGGGATCTCCTACGAGCAGTACTTC. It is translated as CASSHLRTGISYEQYF.